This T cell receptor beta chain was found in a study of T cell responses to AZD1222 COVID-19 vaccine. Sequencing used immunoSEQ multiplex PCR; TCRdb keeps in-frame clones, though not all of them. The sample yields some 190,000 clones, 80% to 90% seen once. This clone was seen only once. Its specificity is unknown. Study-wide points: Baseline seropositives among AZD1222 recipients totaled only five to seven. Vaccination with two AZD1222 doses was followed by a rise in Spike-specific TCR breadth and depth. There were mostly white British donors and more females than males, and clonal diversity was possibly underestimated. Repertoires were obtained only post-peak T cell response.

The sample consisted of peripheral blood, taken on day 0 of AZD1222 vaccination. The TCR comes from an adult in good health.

The CDR3 DNA reads as TGTGCCAGCTCACCAGCCGGGCACGATTATGGCTACACCTTC. Protein product: CASSPAGHDYGYTF. This chain uses TRBV18 with TRBJ1-2; no clear D gene. Trimming removed 2 bases from V and 5 bases from J, with 12 bases in between. CDR3 length: 14 residues. Germline lookup yields CDR1 KGHSH and CDR2 LQKENI.